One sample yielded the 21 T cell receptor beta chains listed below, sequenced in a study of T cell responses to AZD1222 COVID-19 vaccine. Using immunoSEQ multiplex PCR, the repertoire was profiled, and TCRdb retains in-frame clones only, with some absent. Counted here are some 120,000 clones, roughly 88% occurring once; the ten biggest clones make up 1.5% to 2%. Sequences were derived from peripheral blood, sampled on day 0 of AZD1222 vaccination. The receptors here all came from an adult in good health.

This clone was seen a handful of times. CDR3 amino acids: CASSPTDRSHTEAFF. CDR3 nucleotides: TGTGCCAGCAGCCCGACAGACAGAAGTCACACTGAAGCTTTCTTT. This sequence joins TRBV9 and TRBJ1-1; tentatively, D is TRBD1 (5 bases). The CDR3 covers 15 residues. Trimming removed 4 bases from V and 3 bases from J, with 16 bases in between. Germline V gives CDR1 SGDLS, CDR2 YYNGEE.

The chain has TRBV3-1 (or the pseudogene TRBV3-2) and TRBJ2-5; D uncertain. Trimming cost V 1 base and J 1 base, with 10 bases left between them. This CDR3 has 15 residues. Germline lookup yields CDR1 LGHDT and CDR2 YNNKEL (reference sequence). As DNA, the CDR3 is TGTGCCAGCAGCCAAGGCGGTAGCCGCCAAGAGACCCAGTACTTC. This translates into CASSQGGSRQETQYF.

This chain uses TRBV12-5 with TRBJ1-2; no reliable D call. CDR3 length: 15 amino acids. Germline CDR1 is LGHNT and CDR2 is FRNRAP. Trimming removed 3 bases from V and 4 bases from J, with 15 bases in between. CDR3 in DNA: TGTGCTAGTGGTTTTTCATGGAGAGGAAGCTATGGCTACACCTTC. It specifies CASGFSWRGSYGYTF. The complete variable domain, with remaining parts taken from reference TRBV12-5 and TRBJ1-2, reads DARVTQTPRHKVTEMGQEVTMRCQPILGHNTVFWYRQTMMQGLELLAYFRNRAPLDDSGMPKDRFSAEMPDATLATLKIQPSEPRDSAVYFCASGFSWRGSYGYTFGSGTRLTVV.

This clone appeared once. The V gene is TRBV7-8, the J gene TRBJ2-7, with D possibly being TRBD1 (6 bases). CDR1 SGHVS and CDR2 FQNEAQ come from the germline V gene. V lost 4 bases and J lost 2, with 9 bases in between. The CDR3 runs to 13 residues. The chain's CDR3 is CASSWDNPYEQYF. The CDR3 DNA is TGTGCCAGCAGCTGGGACAACCCCTACGAGCAGTACTTC.

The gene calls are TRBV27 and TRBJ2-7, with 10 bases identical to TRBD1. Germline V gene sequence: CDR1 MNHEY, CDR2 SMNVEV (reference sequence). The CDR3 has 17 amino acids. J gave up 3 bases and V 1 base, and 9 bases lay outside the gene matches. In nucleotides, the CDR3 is TGTGCCAGCAGTTTATTGGTCGGGACAGGGGTTATCTACGAGCAGTACTTC. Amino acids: CASSLLVGTGVIYEQYF.

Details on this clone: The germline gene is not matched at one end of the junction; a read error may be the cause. The CDR3 loop is CASSEDLSSNYGYTF. Here the CDR3 DNA reads TGTGCCAGCAGCGAAGACCTCTCGTCTAACTATGGCTACACCTTC. V and J are TRBV2 and TRBJ1-2, with unresolved D. The germline gives CDR1 SNHLY, CDR2 FYNNEI. CDR3 length equals 15 residues.

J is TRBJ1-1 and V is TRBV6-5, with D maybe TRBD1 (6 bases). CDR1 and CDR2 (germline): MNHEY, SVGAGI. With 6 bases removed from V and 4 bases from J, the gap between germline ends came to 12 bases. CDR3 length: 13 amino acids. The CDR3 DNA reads TGTGCCAGCAGGACGACAGGACGCACTGAAGCTTTCTTT. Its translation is CASRTTGRTEAFF.

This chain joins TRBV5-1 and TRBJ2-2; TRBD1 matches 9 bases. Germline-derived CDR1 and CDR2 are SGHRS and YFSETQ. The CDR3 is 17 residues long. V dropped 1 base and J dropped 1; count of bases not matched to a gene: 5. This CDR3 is CASSLPGTGLNTGELFF. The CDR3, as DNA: TGCGCCAGCAGCTTGCCTGGGACAGGGTTGAACACCGGGGAGCTGTTTTTT.

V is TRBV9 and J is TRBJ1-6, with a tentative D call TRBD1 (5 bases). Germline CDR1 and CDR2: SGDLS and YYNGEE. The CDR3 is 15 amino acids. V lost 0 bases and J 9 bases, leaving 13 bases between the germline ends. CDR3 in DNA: TGTGCCAGCAGCGTAGGGGTAGGGGACGCTTCACCCCTCCACTTT. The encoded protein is CASSVGVGDASPLHF.

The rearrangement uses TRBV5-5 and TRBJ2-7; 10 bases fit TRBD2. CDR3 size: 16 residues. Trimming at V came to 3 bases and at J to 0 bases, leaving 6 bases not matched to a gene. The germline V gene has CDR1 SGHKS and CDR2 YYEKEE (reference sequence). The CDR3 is CASSSKLAGTSYEQYF. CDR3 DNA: TGTGCCAGCAGCTCCAAACTAGCGGGAACCTCCTACGAGCAGTACTTC. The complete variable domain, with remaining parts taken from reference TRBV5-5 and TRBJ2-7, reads DAGVTQSPTHLIKTRGQQVTLRCSPISGHKSVSWYQQVLGQGPQFIFQYYEKEERGRGNFPDRFSARQFPNYSSELNVNALLLGDSALYLCASSSKLAGTSYEQYFGPGTRLTVT.

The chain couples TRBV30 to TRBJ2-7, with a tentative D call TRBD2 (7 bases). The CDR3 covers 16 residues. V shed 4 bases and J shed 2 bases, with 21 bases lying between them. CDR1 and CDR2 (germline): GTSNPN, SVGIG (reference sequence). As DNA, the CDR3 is TGTGCCTGGACTCCTCTGGGGGGGGGCGAAGCCTACGAGCAGTACTTC. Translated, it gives CAWTPLGGGEAYEQYF.

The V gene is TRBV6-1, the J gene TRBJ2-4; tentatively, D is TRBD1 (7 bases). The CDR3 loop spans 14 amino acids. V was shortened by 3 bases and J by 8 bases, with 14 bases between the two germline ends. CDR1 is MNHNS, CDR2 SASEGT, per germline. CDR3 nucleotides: TGTGCCAGCAGTGAGGCAGGGGGGCGGGACATTCAGTACTTC. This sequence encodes CASSEAGGRDIQYF.

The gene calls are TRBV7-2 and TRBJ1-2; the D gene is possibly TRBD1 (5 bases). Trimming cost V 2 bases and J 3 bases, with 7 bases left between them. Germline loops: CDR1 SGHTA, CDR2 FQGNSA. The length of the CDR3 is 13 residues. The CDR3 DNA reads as TGTGCCAGCAGCTTATGGGGGGACTATGGCTACACCTTC. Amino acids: CASSLWGDYGYTF.

Here the CDR3 DNA reads TGTGCCTGGAGTGCCCAGGTAACTGGAAACACCATATATTTT. Its translation: CAWSAQVTGNTIYF. V usage is TRBV30 and J usage is TRBJ1-3; D gene ambiguous. V was clipped by 1 base and J by 2 bases, with 9 bases between them. CDR1 and CDR2 (germline): GTSNPN, SVGIG (reference sequence). The CDR3 contains 14 residues. The full variable domain, rest sourced from reference TRBV30 and TRBJ1-3, is SQTIHQWPATLVQPVGSPLSLECTVEGTSNPNLYWYRQAAGRGLQLLFYSVGIGQISSEVPQNLSASRPQDRQFILSSKKLLLSDSGFYLCAWSAQVTGNTIYFGEGSWLTVV.

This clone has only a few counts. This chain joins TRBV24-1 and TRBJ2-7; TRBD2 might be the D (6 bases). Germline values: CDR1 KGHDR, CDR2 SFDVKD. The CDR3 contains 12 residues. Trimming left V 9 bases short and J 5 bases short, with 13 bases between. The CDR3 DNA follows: TGTGCCACCGGTGTTGGGGGGAACGAGCAGTACTTC. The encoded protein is CATGVGGNEQYF.

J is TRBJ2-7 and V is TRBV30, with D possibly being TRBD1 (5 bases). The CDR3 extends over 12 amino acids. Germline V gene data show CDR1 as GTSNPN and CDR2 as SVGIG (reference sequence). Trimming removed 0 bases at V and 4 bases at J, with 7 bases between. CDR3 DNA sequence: TGTGCCTGGAGTGTTGCAGGGTACGAGCAGTACTTC. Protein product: CAWSVAGYEQYF.

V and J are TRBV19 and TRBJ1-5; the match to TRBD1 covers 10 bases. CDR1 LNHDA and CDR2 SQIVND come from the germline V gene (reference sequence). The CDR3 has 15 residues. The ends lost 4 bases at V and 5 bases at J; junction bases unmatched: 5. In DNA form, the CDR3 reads TGTGCCAGTAGTACCCATGGACAGGGGGATCAGCCCCAGCATTTT. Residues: CASSTHGQGDQPQHF.

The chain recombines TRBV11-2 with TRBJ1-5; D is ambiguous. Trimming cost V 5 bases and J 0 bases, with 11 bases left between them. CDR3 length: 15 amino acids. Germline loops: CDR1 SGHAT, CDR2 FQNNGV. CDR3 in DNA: TGTGCCAGCAGCCCATCGGCCATTAGCAATCAGCCCCAGCATTTT. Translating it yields CASSPSAISNQPQHF. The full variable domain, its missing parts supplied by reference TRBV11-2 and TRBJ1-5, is EAGVAQSPRYKIIEKRQSVAFWCNPISGHATLYWYQQILGQGPKLLIQFQNNGVVDDSQLPKDRFSAERLKGVDSTLKIQPAKLEDSAVYLCASSPSAISNQPQHFGDGTRLSIL.

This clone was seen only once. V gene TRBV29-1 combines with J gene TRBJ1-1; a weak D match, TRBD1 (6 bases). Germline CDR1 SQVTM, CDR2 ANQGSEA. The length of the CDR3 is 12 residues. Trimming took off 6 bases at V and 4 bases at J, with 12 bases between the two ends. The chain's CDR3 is CSVLQGPTEAFF. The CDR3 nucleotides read TGCAGCGTCCTACAGGGCCCCACTGAAGCTTTCTTT.

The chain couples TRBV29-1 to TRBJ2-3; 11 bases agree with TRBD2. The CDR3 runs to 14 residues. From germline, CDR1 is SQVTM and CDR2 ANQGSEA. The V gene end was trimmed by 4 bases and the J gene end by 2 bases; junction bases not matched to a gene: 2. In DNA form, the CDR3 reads TGCAGCGTTGCTAGCGGGGGGAACACAGATACGCAGTATTTT. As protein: CSVASGGNTDTQYF.

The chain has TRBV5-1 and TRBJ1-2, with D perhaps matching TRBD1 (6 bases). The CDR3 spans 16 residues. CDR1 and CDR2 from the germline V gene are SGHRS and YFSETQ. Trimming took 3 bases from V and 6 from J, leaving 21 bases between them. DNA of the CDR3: TGCGCCAGCAGCTCAAGAACAGGGAGCTGGGTTGATGGCTACACCTTC. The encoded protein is CASSSRTGSWVDGYTF.